The T cell receptor beta chain described here comes from a study of T cell responses to AZD1222 COVID-19 vaccine. This CDR3 region has 16 residues. From germline, CDR1 is LGHNA and CDR2 YNFKEQ. The V segment lost 1 base and the J segment 3 bases; nucleotides outside the gene matches: 5. Only one count was recorded for this clone. Its antigen is undetermined. The protocol was immunoSEQ multiplex PCR, while the TCRdb copy is restricted to in-frame clones and leaves out a portion. The sample lists about 150,000 clones; about 91% were seen once. Whole-study results and caveats: Targets within unmutated variant regions were reportedly found for nearly half of spike-specific TCRs.

The chain has TRBV4-2 and TRBJ2-3, with 9 bases identical to TRBD2. The receptor was isolated from an adult in good health. The material was peripheral blood, obtained on day 0 of MenACWY control vaccination. The CDR3 DNA sequence: TGTGCCAGCAGCCAAGTAGCGGGAGCAGGGACAGATACGCAGTATTTT. Its protein product is CASSQVAGAGTDTQYF.